This T cell receptor (beta chain) was sequenced during a study of T cell repertoires in cytomegalovirus infection. Study context: Matching HLA type and CMV infection were both indicated by public TCR beta signatures. Regarding the study as a whole: Ex vivo responses were dominated by HLA-C-restricted CMV-specific TCR beta clonotypes.

One entry per CDR3 protein, called by TCRdb with MiXCR from the reads. The data show fewer than 250,000 distinct CDR3 sequences, with approximately 13% seen just once and roughly 1.7% held by the top ten. This clonotype was seen at least ten times. Its antigen is not known. V was shortened by 6 bases and J by 0 bases, with 18 bases between the two germline ends. The CDR3 runs 17 residues. The sample was PBMCs. The chain employs TRBV12-3 or TRBV12-4 and TRBJ1-5; TRBD1 might be the D (6 bases). This clonotype was obtained from a human donor in good health (CMV status not recorded). Some clones in this sample may be carry-over from other donors' samples. CDR3 DNA sequence: TGTGCCAGCAGGGCAGGGGCCGGTGGCAGTAGCAATCAGCCCCAGCATTTT. Translation gives CASRAGAGGSSNQPQHF.